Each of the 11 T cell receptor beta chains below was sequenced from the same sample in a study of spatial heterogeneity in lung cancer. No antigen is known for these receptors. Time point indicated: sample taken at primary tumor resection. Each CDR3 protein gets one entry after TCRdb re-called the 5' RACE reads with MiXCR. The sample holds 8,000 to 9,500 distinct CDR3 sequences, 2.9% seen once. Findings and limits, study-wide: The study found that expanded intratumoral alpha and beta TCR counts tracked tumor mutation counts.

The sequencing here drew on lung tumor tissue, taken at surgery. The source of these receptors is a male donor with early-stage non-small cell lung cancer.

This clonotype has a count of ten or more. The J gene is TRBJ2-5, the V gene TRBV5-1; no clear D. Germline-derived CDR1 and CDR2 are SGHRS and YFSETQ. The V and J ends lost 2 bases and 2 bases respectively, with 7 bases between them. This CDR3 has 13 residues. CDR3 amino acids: CASSLGQQETQYF. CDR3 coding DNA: TGCGCCAGCAGCTTAGGGCAGCAAGAGACCCAGTACTTC.

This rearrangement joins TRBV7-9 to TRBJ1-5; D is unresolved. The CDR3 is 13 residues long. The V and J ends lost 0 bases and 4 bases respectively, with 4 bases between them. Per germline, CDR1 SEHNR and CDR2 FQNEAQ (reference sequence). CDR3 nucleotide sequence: TGTGCCAGCAGCTTAGCCACGAATCAGCCCCAGCATTTT. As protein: CASSLATNQPQHF.

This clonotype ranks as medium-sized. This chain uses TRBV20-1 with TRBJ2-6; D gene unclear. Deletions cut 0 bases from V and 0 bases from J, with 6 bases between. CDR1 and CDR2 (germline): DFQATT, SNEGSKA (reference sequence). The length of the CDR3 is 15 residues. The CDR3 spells CSARETYSGANVLTF. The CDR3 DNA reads TGCAGTGCTAGAGAGACGTACTCTGGGGCCAACGTCCTGACTTTC.

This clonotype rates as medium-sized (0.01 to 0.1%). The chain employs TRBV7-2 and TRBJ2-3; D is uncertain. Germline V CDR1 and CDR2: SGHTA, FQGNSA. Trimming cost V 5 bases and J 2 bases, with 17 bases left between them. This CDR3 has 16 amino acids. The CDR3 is CASSPQSLRLTDTQYF. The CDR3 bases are TGTGCCAGCAGCCCCCAGTCCCTCCGGCTCACAGATACGCAGTATTTT. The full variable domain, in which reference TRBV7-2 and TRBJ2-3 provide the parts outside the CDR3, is GAGVSQSPSNKVTEKGKDVELRCDPISGHTALYWYRQSLGQGLEFLIYFQGNSAPDKSGLPSDRFSAERTGGSVSTLTIQRTQQEDSAVYLCASSPQSLRLTDTQYFGPGTRLTVL.

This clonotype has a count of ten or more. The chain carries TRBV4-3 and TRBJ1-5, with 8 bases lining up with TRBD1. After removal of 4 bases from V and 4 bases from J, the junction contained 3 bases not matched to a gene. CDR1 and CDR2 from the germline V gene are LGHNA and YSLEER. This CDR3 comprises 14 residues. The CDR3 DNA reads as TGCGCCAGCAGCCCGGACAGGGCGAATCAGCCCCAGCATTTT. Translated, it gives CASSPDRANQPQHF.

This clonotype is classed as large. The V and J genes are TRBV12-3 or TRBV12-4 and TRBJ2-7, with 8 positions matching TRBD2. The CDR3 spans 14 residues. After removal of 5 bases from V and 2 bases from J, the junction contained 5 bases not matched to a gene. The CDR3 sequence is CASSPGLGAYEQYF. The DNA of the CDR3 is TGTGCCAGCAGTCCGGGACTAGGGGCCTACGAGCAGTACTTC.

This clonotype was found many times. This CDR3 is CASSRVDTLDPEAFF. CDR3 nucleotides: TGTGCCAGCAGTCGCGTAGACACCCTGGACCCTGAAGCTTTCTTT. The J gene is TRBJ1-1, the V gene TRBV12-3 or TRBV12-4; D gene unclear. Deletions cut 5 bases from V and 6 bases from J, with 19 bases between. The CDR3 extends over 15 amino acids.

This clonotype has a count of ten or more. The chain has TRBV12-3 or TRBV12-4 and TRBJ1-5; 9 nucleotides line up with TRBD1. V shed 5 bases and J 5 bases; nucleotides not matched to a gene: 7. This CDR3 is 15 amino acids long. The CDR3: CASSRTGDYYQPQHF. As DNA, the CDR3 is TGTGCCAGCAGTAGGACAGGGGACTATTATCAGCCCCAGCATTTT.

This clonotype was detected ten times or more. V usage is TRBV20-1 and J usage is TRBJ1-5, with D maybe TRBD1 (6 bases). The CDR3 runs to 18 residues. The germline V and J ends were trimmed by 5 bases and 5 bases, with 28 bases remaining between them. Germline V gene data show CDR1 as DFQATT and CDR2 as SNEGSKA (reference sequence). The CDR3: CSAPGPGSSGGRHQPQHF. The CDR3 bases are TGCAGTGCTCCGGGGCCCGGGTCCTCGGGGGGCAGGCATCAGCCCCAGCATTTT.

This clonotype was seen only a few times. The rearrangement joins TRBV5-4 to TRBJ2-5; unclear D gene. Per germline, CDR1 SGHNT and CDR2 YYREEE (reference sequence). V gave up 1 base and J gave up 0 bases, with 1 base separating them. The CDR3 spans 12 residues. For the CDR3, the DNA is TGTGCCAGCAGCTTGTACCAAGAGACCCAGTACTTC. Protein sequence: CASSLYQETQYF. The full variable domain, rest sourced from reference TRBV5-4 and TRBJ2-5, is ETGVTQSPTHLIKTRGQQVTLRCSSQSGHNTVSWYQQALGQGPQFIFQYYREEENGRGNFPPRFSGLQFPNYSSELNVNALELDDSALYLCASSLYQETQYFGPGTRLLVL.

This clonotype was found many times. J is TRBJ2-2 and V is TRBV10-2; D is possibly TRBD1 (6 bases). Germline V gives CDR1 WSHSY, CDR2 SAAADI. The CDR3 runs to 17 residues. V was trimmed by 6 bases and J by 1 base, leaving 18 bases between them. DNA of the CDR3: TGCGCCAGCAGCGATAGAACAGTACAGGGGAACACCGGGGAGCTGTTTTTT. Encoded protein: CASSDRTVQGNTGELFF.